Listed below are T cell receptor beta chains from one sample, sequenced in a study of blood T cell repertoires in COVID-19. Profiled with immunoSEQ multiplex PCR; TCRdb holds only in-frame clones, not every one. Found here are 200,000 to 300,000 clones, approximately 83% of them singletons; the top ten hold roughly 2%. Sequenced material: peripheral blood. Receptors originate from a man aged 25-45 years who had recovered from COVID-19. CDR3s include the opening cysteine and the closing phenylalanine or tryptophan. Each record gives: D gene, V gene, J gene, clone size, CDR3 protein, CDR3 DNA. A D gene is named only where the DNA matches it firmly. Expanded clones get a size class; other rows say once, few or many, or leave the size out.

D gene: NA
V gene: TRBV10-3
J gene: TRBJ1-2
clone size: NA
CDR3 protein: CAISGTASHGGYTF
CDR3 DNA: TGTGCCATCAGTGGGACAGCCTCGCACGGTGGCTACACCTTC

D gene: NA
V gene: TRBV2
J gene: TRBJ1-2
clone size: NA
CDR3 protein: CASSQGTVGYTF
CDR3 DNA: TGTGCCAGCAGCCAGGGGACGGTAGGCTACACCTTC

D gene: NA
V gene: TRBV6-6
J gene: TRBJ1-5
clone size: NA
CDR3 protein: CASSPGQINQPQHF
CDR3 DNA: TGTGCCAGCAGCCCCGGACAGATCAATCAGCCCCAGCATTTT

D gene: TRBD1
V gene: TRBV19
J gene: TRBJ1-1
clone size: NA
CDR3 protein: CASMDREVTEAFF
CDR3 DNA: TGTGCCAGCATGGACAGGGAAGTCACTGAAGCTTTCTTT

D gene: TRBD2
V gene: TRBV7-8
J gene: TRBJ2-1
clone size: NA
CDR3 protein: CASSLGRLAGYNEQFF
CDR3 DNA: TGTGCCAGCAGCTTAGGGCGTCTAGCGGGGTACAATGAGCAGTTCTTC

D gene: NA
V gene: TRBV28
J gene: TRBJ1-1
clone size: NA
CDR3 protein: CASSARREAEAFF
CDR3 DNA: TGTGCCAGCAGTGCCCGTCGTGAGGCTGAAGCTTTCTTT

D gene: NA
V gene: TRBV2
J gene: TRBJ1-1
clone size: NA
CDR3 protein: CASSEQQVGKAFF
CDR3 DNA: TGTGCCAGCAGTGAACAACAGGTTGGCAAAGCTTTCTTT

D gene: TRBD1
V gene: TRBV6-5
J gene: TRBJ1-5
clone size: NA
CDR3 protein: CASSGQGAYDQPQHF
CDR3 DNA: TGTGCCAGCAGCGGACAGGGCGCTTACGATCAGCCCCAGCATTTT

D gene: NA
V gene: TRBV9
J gene: TRBJ1-1
clone size: few
CDR3 protein: CASSVGGGGSTEAFF
CDR3 DNA: TGTGCCAGCAGCGTAGGCGGCGGGGGGTCCACTGAAGCTTTCTTT

D gene: NA
V gene: TRBV7-6
J gene: TRBJ2-7
clone size: NA
CDR3 protein: CASSSPGLREQYF
CDR3 DNA: TGTGCCAGCAGCTCACCGGGACTTCGCGAGCAGTACTTC